The 3 T cell receptor beta chains below all came from one sample that was sequenced in a study of T cell responses to AZD1222 COVID-19 vaccine. Sequenced by immunoSEQ multiplex PCR; TCRdb stores in-frame clones only, minus some. This table holds about 20,000 clones, less than 90% found once. The material was peripheral blood, obtained 28 days after the second AZD1222 dose. The receptors were sampled from an adult who received the AZD1222 COVID-19 vaccine.

The genes are TRBV11-3 and TRBJ2-2; D might be TRBD1 (6 bases). This CDR3 region has 14 residues. Germline V gene lookup returns CDR1 SGHNT and CDR2 YENEEA. With 0 bases removed from V and 11 bases from J, the gap between germline ends came to 13 bases. Written as DNA, the CDR3 is TGTGCCAGCAGCTTAGACGGGGACAAAGGAGAGCTGTTTTTT. Protein product: CASSLDGDKGELFF.

As DNA, the CDR3 is TGTGCCAGCAGCCGTCGGACTAGCGGCCCGAACACCGGGGAGCTGTTTTTT. Amino acids: CASSRRTSGPNTGELFF. The V and J genes are TRBV14 and TRBJ2-2; 10 bases line up with TRBD2. The CDR3 runs to 17 residues. The germline CDR1 and CDR2 sequences are SGHDN and FVKESK. The V gene end was trimmed by 4 bases and the J gene end by 0 bases; junction bases not matched to a gene: 5. Combining the CDR3 with reference TRBV14 and TRBJ2-2 gives the whole variable domain EAGVTQFPSHSVIEKGQTVTLRCDPISGHDNLYWYRRVMGKEIKFLLHFVKESKQDESGMPNNRFLAERTGGTYSTLKVQPAELEDSGVYFCASSRRTSGPNTGELFFGEGSRLTVL.

This rearrangement joins TRBV3-1 (or the pseudogene TRBV3-2) to TRBJ2-7, with D perhaps assigned TRBD1 or TRBD2 (5 bases each). Germline lookup yields CDR1 LGHDT and CDR2 YNNKEL (reference sequence). Trimming cost V 1 base and J 8 bases, with 21 bases left between them. The CDR3 extends over 16 amino acids. CDR3 bases: TGTGCCAGCAGCCAAGCTGAAGGGACGGACCCTACGAAGCAGTACTTC. Translating gives CASSQAEGTDPTKQYF.